One sample yielded the 13 T cell receptor beta chains listed below, sequenced in a study of T cells in Graves' hyperthyroidism and ophthalmopathy. RNA transcripts served as the template for amplifying TCR beta CDR3 regions. First-round RT-PCR targeting the TCR CDR3 was performed with the HTBI primer set. TCRdb re-called the multiplex PCR reads through MiXCR, storing one row per CDR3 protein. The table includes more than 500,000 distinct CDR3 sequences, roughly 15% detected once. Material: blood. The source is a woman aged 40 to 50 with Graves' hyperthyroidism.

This clonotype was seen more than once but under ten times. The chain carries TRBV20-1 and TRBJ1-2; perhaps TRBD1 as D (6 bases). Trimming removed 0 bases from V and 3 bases from J, with 8 bases in between. The CDR3 spans 13 residues. CDR1 is DFQATT, CDR2 SNEGSKA, per germline (reference sequence). DNA of the CDR3: TGCAGTGCTAGAGATGCAGGGGACTATGGCTACACCTTC. Protein product: CSARDAGDYGYTF.

The table lists this clonotype with many counts. The genes are TRBV6-2 or TRBV6-3 and TRBJ2-7; D is perhaps TRBD1 (6 bases). Trimming removed 6 bases at V and 2 bases at J, with 14 bases between. The germline V gene encodes CDR1 MNHEY and CDR2 SVGEGT. There are 14 residues in the CDR3. The CDR3 loop reads CASRGHRATYEQYF. The CDR3 coding sequence is TGTGCCAGCAGGGGACACCGGGCCACCTACGAGCAGTACTTC.

This clonotype was seen many times. J is TRBJ2-3 and V is TRBV20-1; 11 bases match TRBD2. The V segment lost 3 bases and the J segment 1 base; nucleotides outside the gene matches: 0. Germline CDR1 reads DFQATT; CDR2 reads SNEGSKA (reference sequence). The CDR3 is made up of 14 amino acids. The CDR3 region has the DNA TGCAGTGCTAGTAGCGGGAGGGGCACAGATACGCAGTATTTT. This gives the protein CSASSGRGTDTQYF.

This clonotype came up once. The chain couples TRBV19 to TRBJ1-3; D uncertain. Trimming stripped 7 bases from V and 0 bases from J, with 7 bases between. The CDR3 totals 13 residues. Germline V gives CDR1 LNHDA, CDR2 SQIVND (reference sequence). The CDR3: CASMWNSGNTIYF. The DNA of the CDR3 is TGTGCCAGTATGTGGAACTCTGGAAACACCATATATTTT.

This clonotype was recorded at least ten times. The CDR3 nucleotides are TGTGCCAGCAGCTTCGAGGCGGGAGGAGGCAATGAGCAGTTCTTC. Translating gives CASSFEAGGGNEQFF. The chain joins TRBV7-9 to TRBJ2-1; 8 bases line up with TRBD2. CDR1 and CDR2 (germline): SEHNR, FQNEAQ (reference sequence). The length of the CDR3 is 15 residues. With 3 bases clipped from V and 6 bases from J, the junction kept 7 bases outside the gene matches.

The genes are TRBV6-1 and TRBJ2-7; maybe TRBD2 (5 bases). Trimming cost V 5 bases and J 2 bases, with 13 bases left between them. The CDR3 spans 14 residues. Germline assignment: CDR1 MNHNS and CDR2 SASEGT. The CDR3 here is CASSQGGGPYEQYF. CDR3 nucleotides: TGTGCCAGCAGTCAAGGAGGCGGACCCTACGAGCAGTACTTC.

In its sample, this clonotype was seen a few times. The DNA of the CDR3 is TGTGCCAGCAGCTGGGGACTAGCGGGTAATAGTCCGAACACCGGGGAGCTGTTTTTT. Its protein product is CASSWGLAGNSPNTGELFF. The chain uses TRBV7-2 and TRBJ2-2; 12 bases are shared with TRBD2. V trimming: 4 bases; J trimming: 0 bases; junction bases outside the gene matches: 9. The CDR3 covers 19 residues. The germline V gene encodes CDR1 SGHTA and CDR2 FQGNSA.

This clonotype was recorded at least ten times. V and J are TRBV28 and TRBJ2-4; D is ambiguous. CDR3 length equals 11 residues. Germline V lookup: CDR1 MDHEN, CDR2 SYDVKM. The ends were cut back, 7 bases at V and 7 bases at J, with 8 bases in the middle. CDR3 DNA sequence: TGTGCCAGCATGTGGGATAACATTCAGTACTTC. This sequence encodes CASMWDNIQYF.

The chain links TRBV5-4 to TRBJ2-3; TRBD1 might be the D (6 bases). V lost 5 bases, J lost 4 bases, and 14 bases lay in between. This CDR3 is 14 amino acids long. Germline-derived CDR1 and CDR2 are SGHNT and YYREEE (reference sequence). CDR3: CASRSPRGPDTQYF. The CDR3 bases are TGTGCCAGCAGGAGCCCCAGGGGCCCAGATACGCAGTATTTT.

The rearrangement uses TRBV6-1 and TRBJ2-7; 7 nucleotides match TRBD1. The germline CDR1 and CDR2 sequences are MNHNS and SASEGT. This CDR3 spans 14 amino acids. The V segment lost 9 bases and the J segment 5 bases; nucleotides outside the gene matches: 13. The CDR3 bases are TGTGCCAGTTTAAGGGGGCTTCAGGAGGACGAGCAGTACTTC. Protein sequence: CASLRGLQEDEQYF.

This clonotype was observed at least ten times. This chain uses TRBV3-1 with TRBJ2-5; D call uncertain. CDR1 is LGHDT and CDR2 is YNNKEL in the germline V gene (reference sequence). The CDR3 length is 12 residues. Trimming cost V 0 bases and J 14 bases, with 13 bases left between them. CDR3: CASSQDRQVTYF. In DNA form, the CDR3 reads TGTGCCAGCAGCCAAGATCGCCAGGTTACATACTTC.

This clonotype was detected many times. The CDR3 bases are TGTGCCAGCAGCACAACAGGGCCAGATACGCAGTATTTT. Its protein product is CASSTTGPDTQYF. This chain connects TRBV7-3 to TRBJ2-3, with D possibly TRBD1 on 6 matching bases. Germline V gene lookup returns CDR1 SGHTA and CDR2 FQGTGA. This CDR3 has 13 residues. Trimming took off 5 bases at V and 4 bases at J, with 10 bases between the two ends.

This clonotype has at least ten counts. This rearrangement joins TRBV20-1 to TRBJ1-1; 7 bases map to TRBD1. CDR3 length equals 16 residues. Germline V CDR1 and CDR2: DFQATT, SNEGSKA (reference sequence). V lost 5 bases to trimming and J lost 0 bases; unmatched junction nucleotides: 12. The CDR3 loop reads CSAWGQKKVMNTEAFF. The CDR3 bases are TGCAGTGCTTGGGGACAGAAAAAGGTTATGAACACTGAAGCTTTCTTT.